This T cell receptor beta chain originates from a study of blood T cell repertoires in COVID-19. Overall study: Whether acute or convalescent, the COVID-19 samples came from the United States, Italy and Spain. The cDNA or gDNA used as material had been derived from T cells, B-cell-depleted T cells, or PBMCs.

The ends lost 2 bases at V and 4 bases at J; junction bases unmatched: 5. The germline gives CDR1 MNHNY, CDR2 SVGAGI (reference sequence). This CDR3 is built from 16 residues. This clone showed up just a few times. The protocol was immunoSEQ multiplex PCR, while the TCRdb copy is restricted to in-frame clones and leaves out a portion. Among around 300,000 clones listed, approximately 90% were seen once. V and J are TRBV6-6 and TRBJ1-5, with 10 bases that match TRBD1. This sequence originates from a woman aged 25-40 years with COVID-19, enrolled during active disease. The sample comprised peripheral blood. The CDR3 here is CASSYRRGQGNQPQHF. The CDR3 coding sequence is TGTGCCAGCAGTTACCGGCGGGGACAGGGGAATCAGCCCCAGCATTTT.